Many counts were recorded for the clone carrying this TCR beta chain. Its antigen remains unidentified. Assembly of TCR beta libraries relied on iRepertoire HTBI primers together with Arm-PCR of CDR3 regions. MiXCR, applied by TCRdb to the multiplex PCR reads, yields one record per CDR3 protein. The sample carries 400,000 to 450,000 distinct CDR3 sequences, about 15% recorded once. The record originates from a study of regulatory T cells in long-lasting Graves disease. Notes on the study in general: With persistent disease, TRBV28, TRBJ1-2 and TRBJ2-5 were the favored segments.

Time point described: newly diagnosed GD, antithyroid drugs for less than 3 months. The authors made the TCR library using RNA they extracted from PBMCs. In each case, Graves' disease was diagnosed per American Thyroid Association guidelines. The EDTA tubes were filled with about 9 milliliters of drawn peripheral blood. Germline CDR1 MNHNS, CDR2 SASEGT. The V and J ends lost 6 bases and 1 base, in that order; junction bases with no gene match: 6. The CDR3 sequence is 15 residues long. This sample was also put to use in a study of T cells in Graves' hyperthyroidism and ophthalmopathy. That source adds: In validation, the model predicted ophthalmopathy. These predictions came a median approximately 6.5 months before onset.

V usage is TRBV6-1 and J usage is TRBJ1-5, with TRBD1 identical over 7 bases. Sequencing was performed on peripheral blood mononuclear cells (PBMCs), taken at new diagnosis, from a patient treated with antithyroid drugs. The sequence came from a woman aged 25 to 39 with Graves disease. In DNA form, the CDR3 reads TGTGCCAGCAGCGCCCAGGGGGAGAGCAATCAGCCCCAGCATTTT. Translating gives CASSAQGESNQPQHF.